The T cell receptor (beta chain) under discussion was sequenced for a study of OX40 agonist ivuxolimab in advanced cancers. Study context: The patients received ivuxolimab by intravenous route every 2 weeks at 0.01 to 10 mg/kg. Patients with prior anti-PD-1, anti-PD-L1 or anti-CTLA-4 therapy were eligible; 35% to 45% had some.

Some clones are missing from TCRdb's copy, which holds only in-frame ones; the method was immunoSEQ multiplex PCR. The sample lists more than 55,000 clones, about nine tenths seen once, with about 8.2% in the top ten. The V segment lost 3 bases and the J segment 2 bases; nucleotides outside the gene matches: 4. Germline V gene data show CDR1 as ENHRY and CDR2 as SYGVKD. The CDR3 has 14 amino acids. The source was CD4+ or CD8+ T cells sorted from blood, collected in a trial of the OX40 agonist ivuxolimab. This chain links TRBV10-3 with TRBJ2-7; 7 bases align to TRBD1. The clonotype comes from an adult with an advanced solid tumor such as melanoma, head and neck, liver or kidney cancer. Written as DNA, the CDR3 is TGTGCCATCAGTGAATCGACAGGGACCTACGAGCAGTACTTC. As protein: CAISESTGTYEQYF.